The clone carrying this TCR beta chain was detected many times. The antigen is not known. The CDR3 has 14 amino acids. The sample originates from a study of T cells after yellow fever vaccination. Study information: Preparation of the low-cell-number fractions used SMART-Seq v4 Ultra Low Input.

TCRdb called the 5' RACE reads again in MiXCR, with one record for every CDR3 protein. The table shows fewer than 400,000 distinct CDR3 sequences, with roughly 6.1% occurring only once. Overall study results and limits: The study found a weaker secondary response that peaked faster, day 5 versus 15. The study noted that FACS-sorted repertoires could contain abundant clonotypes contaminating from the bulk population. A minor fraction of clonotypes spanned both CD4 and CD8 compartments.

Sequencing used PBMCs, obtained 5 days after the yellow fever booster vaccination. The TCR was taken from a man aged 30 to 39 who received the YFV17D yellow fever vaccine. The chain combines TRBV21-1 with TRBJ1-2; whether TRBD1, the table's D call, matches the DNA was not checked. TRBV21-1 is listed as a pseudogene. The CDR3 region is CASSKAGAGNGYTF. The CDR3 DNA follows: TGTGCCAGCAGCAAAGCCGGGGCCGGGAATGGCTACACCTTC.